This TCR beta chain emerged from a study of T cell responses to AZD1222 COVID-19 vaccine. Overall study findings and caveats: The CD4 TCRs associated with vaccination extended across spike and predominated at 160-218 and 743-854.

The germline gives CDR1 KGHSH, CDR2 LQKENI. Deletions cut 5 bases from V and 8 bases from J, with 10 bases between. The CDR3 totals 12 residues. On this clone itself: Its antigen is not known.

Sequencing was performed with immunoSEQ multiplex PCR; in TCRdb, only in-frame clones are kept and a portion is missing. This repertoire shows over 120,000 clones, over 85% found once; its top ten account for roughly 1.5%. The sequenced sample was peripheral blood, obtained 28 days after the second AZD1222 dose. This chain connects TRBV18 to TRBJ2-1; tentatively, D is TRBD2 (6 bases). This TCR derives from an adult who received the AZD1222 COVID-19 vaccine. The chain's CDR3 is CASSTTGDEQFF. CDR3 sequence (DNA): TGTGCCAGCTCAACCACGGGAGATGAGCAGTTCTTC.